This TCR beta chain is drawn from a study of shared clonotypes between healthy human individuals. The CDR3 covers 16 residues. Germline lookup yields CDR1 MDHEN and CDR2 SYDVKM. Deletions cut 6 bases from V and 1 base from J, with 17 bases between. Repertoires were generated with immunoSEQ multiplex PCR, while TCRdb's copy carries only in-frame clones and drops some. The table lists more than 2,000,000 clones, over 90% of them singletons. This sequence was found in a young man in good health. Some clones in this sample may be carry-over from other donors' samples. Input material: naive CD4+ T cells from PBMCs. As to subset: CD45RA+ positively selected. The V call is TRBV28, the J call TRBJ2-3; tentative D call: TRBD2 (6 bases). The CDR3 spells CASSSPGVYGTDTQYF. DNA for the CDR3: TGTGCCAGCAGCTCCCCGGGGGTCTATGGCACAGATACGCAGTATTTT.